Presented here are 8 T cell receptor beta chains from one specimen sequenced in a study of Ad26.COV2.S vaccination and SARS-CoV-2 variants. Treatment defined: around 19 received Ad26.COV2.S at low or high dose, single or two shots; about 5 received placebo; per-sample allocation not given. Sampling happened 63 days after the first vaccine or placebo injection. Clones were read by immunoSEQ multiplex PCR, and TCRdb kept only the in-frame ones, dropping some. Of approximately 450,000 clones listed, approximately 90% are singletons. Sample: peripheral blood, taken in a trial of Ad26.COV2.S vaccine versus placebo. All receptors come from a person aged 18-65 years who received the Ad26.COV2.S COVID-19 vaccine or a placebo.

The CDR3 coding sequence is TGTGCCAGCAGCTTGGACACTGAAGCTTTCTTT. Translation: CASSLDTEAFF. The chain has TRBV5-6 and TRBJ1-1; D is unclear. Deletions cut 0 bases from V and 3 bases from J, with 0 bases between. Germline lookup yields CDR1 SGHDT and CDR2 YYEEEE. The CDR3 extends over 11 amino acids.

The J gene is TRBJ2-2, the V gene TRBV30, with 10 positions matching TRBD1. V trimming: 3 bases; J trimming: 4 bases; junction bases outside the gene matches: 5. CDR3 length: 15 residues. Germline CDR1 reads GTSNPN; CDR2 reads SVGIG (reference sequence). The CDR3 DNA sequence: TGTGCCTGGAGCCAGGGACAGGGGTTCACCGGGGAGCTGTTTTTT. Encoded protein: CAWSQGQGFTGELFF.

The genes are TRBV29-1 and TRBJ2-1; D is perhaps TRBD1 or TRBD2 (5 bases each). V was shortened by 4 bases and J by 2 bases, with 15 bases between the two germline ends. This CDR3 contains 15 residues. In germline, CDR1 is SQVTM, CDR2 ANQGSEA. The CDR3 region is CSVAWGFFAYNEQFF. CDR3 coding DNA: TGCAGCGTTGCCTGGGGGTTTTTCGCCTACAATGAGCAGTTCTTC.

This chain joins TRBV5-5 and TRBJ2-7, with D possibly matching TRBD1 (6 bases). In germline, CDR1 is SGHKS, CDR2 YYEKEE (reference sequence). The V end was cut by 4 bases, the J end by 2 bases, with 16 bases between. The CDR3 consists of 15 residues. The CDR3 DNA reads as TGTGCCAGCAGCATTGGGGCAGGGGAGCCCTACGAGCAGTACTTC. This sequence encodes CASSIGAGEPYEQYF.

This chain joins TRBV6-5 and TRBJ2-7, with 7 bases identical to TRBD1. V shed 7 bases, J shed 2 bases, and the junction held 2 bases outside the gene matches. In germline, CDR1 is MNHEY, CDR2 SVGAGI. CDR3 size: 12 residues. CDR3 sequence reads: CASKTGAYEQYF. The CDR3 coding sequence is TGTGCCAGCAAAACAGGGGCCTACGAGCAGTACTTC.

CDR3 sequence: CARGGDGDNEQFF. The CDR3 bases are TGTGCCCGCGGGGGTGACGGGGACAATGAGCAGTTCTTC. The chain combines TRBV30 with TRBJ2-1, with TRBD2 matching 7 bases. The V and J ends lost 8 bases and 5 bases, in that order; junction bases with no gene match: 9. Germline V gene data show CDR1 as GTSNPN and CDR2 as SVGIG (reference sequence). The CDR3 sequence is 13 residues long.

The chain has TRBV23-1 and TRBJ2-7, with 7 bases lining up with TRBD1. Being an ORF, TRBV23-1 has a function that is uncertain. The CDR3 runs 13 residues. V dropped 7 bases and J dropped 3; count of bases not matched to a gene: 6. Here the CDR3 DNA reads TGCGCCAGCACCGCAGGGGGTTTCTACGAGCAGTACTTC. Protein product: CASTAGGFYEQYF.

This clone was detected only once. CDR3 in DNA: TGTGCCAGTAGCTCAGTGCTCTCTGGAAACACCATATATTTT. Translation: CASSSVLSGNTIYF. The chain is built from TRBV19 and TRBJ1-3; the D is unclear. The V gene's germline CDR1 is LNHDA and CDR2 SQIVND (reference sequence). V was cut by 6 bases and J by 0 bases, with 9 bases left in between. The CDR3 extends over 14 amino acids.